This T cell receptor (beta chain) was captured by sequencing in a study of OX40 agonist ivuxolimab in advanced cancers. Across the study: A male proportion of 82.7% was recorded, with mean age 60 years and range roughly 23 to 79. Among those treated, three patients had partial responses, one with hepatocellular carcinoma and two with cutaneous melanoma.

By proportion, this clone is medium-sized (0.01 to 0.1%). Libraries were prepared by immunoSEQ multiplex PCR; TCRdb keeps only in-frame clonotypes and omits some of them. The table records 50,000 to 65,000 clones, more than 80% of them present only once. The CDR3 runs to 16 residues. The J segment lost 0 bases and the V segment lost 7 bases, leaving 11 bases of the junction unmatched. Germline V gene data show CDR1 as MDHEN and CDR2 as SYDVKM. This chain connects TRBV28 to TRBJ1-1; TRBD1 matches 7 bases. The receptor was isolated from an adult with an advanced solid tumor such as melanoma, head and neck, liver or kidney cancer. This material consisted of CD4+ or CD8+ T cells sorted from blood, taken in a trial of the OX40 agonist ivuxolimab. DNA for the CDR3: TGTGCCAGCATAAAGGGGGCCTTCACCTTGAACACTGAAGCTTTCTTT. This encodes CASIKGAFTLNTEAFF.